This paragraph covers one T cell receptor (beta chain) sequence. The entry originates in a study of blood T cell repertoires in COVID-19. V dropped 2 bases and J dropped 4; count of bases not matched to a gene: 6. Germline V gene lookup returns CDR1 MNHEY and CDR2 SMNVEV (reference sequence). The CDR3 has 15 residues. In the authors' methods: Reference gene primer amplification yielded estimated nucleated cell counts. TCRdb's copy holds only in-frame clones and misses some; the assay was immunoSEQ multiplex PCR. D and trimming were read from the DNA, whereas the V and J calls and clone size are those reported in that table. The sample includes 250,000 to 350,000 clones, around 87% of them seen just once.

This rearrangement joins TRBV27 to TRBJ2-5, with 8 bases identical to TRBD2. This sequence was found in a woman between 50 and 59 years old who had recovered from COVID-19. The sequencing input was peripheral blood. In DNA, the CDR3 is TGTGCCAGCAGTTTAGGAGCGGGAGTTGGAGAGACCCAGTACTTC. Translating gives CASSLGAGVGETQYF.